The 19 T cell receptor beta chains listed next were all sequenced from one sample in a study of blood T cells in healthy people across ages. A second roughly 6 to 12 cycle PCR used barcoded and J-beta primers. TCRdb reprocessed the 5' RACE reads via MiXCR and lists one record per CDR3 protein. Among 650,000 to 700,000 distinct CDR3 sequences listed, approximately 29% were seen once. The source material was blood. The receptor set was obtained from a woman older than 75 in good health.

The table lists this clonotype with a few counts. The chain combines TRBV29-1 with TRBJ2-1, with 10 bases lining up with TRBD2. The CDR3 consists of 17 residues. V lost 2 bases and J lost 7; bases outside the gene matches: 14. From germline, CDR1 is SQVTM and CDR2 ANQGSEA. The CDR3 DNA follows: TGCAGCGTTGAACCAACACCGGGACTAGCGATGGGTAATGAGCAGTTCTTC. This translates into CSVEPTPGLAMGNEQFF.

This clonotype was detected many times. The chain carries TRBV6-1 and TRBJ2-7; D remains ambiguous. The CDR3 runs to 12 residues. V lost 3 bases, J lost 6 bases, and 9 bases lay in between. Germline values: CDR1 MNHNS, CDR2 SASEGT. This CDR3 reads CASSDRTTEQYF. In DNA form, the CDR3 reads TGTGCCAGCAGTGACAGGACCACCGAGCAGTACTTC.

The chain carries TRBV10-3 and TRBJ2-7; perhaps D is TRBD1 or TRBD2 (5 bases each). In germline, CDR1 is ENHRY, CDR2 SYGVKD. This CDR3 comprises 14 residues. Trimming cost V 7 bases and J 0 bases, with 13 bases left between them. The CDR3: CAIKSGTSSYEQYF. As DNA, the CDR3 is TGTGCCATCAAATCCGGGACCAGCTCCTACGAGCAGTACTTC.

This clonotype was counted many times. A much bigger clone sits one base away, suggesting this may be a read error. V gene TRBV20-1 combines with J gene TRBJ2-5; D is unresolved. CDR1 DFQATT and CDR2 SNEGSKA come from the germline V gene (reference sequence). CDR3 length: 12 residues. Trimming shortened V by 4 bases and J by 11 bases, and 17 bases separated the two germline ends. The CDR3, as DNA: TGCAGTGCTATCGGGTTCTCCCTTGAGCAGTACTTC. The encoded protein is CSAIGFSLEQYF.

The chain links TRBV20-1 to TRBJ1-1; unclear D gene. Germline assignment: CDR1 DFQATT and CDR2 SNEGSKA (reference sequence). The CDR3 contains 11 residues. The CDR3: CSFLGNTEAFF. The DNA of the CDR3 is TGCAGCTTCTTGGGGAACACTGAAGCTTTCTTT.

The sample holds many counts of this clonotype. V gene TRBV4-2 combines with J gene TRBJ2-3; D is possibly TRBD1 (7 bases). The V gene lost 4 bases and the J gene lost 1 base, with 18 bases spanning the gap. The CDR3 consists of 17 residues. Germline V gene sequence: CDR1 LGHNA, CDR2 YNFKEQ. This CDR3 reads CASSLRQGGGGTDTQYF. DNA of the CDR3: TGTGCCAGCAGCCTCCGACAGGGAGGAGGGGGCACAGATACGCAGTATTTT.

This CDR3 reads CASSLATSVTAQSTEAFF. Here the CDR3 DNA reads TGTGCCAGCAGCTTAGCCACCTCCGTGACGGCTCAGTCCACTGAAGCTTTCTTT. The rearrangement joins TRBV7-8 to TRBJ1-1; D gene uncertain. The CDR3 covers 18 residues. Germline V gene lookup returns CDR1 SGHVS and CDR2 FQNEAQ. The V and J ends lost 0 bases and 4 bases respectively, with 21 bases between them.

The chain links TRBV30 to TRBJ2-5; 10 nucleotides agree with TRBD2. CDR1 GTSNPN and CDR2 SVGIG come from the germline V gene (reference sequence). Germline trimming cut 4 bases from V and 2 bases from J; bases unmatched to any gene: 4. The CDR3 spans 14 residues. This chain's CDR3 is CAWIGLADQETQYF. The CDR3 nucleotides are TGTGCCTGGATCGGACTAGCGGATCAAGAGACCCAGTACTTC.

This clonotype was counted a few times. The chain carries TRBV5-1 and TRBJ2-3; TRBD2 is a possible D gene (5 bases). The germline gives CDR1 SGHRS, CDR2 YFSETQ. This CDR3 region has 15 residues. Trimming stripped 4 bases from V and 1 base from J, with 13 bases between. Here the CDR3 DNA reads TGCGCCAGCAGCCGGGGAGTGTTGGGCACAGATACGCAGTATTTT. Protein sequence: CASSRGVLGTDTQYF.

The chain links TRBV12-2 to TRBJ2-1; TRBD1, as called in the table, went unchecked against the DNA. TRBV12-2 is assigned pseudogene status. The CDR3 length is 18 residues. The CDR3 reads CASRLAREPGHFYNEQFF. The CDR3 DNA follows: TGTGCAAGTCGCTTAGCGAGAGAGCCGGGACACTTTTACAATGAGCAGTTCTTC.

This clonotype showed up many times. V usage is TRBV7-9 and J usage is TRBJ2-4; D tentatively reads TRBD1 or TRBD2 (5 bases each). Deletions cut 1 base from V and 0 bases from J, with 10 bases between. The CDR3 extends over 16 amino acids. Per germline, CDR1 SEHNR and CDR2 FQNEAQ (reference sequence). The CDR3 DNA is TGTGCCAGCAGCTTAGACGGGACCTTAGCCAAAAACATTCAGTACTTC. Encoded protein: CASSLDGTLAKNIQYF.

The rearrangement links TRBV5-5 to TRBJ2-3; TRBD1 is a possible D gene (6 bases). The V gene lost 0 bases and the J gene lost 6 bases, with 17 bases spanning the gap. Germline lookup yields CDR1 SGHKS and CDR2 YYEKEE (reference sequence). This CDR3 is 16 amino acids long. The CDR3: CASSLGVGARGDTQYF. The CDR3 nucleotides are TGTGCCAGCAGCTTGGGCGTGGGCGCTAGGGGGGATACGCAGTATTTT. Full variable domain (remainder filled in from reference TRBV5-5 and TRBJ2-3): DAGVTQSPTHLIKTRGQQVTLRCSPISGHKSVSWYQQVLGQGPQFIFQYYEKEERGRGNFPDRFSARQFPNYSSELNVNALLLGDSALYLCASSLGVGARGDTQYFGPGTRLTVL.

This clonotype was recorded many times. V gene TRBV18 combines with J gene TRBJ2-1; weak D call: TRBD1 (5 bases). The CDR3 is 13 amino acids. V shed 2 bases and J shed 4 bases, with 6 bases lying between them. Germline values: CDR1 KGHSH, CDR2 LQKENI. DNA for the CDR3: TGTGCCAGCTCACCAAGACAGTACAATGAGCAGTTCTTC. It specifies CASSPRQYNEQFF.

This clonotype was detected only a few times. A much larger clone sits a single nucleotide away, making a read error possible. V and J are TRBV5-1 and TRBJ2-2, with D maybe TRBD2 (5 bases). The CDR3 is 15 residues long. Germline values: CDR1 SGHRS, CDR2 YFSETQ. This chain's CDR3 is CASSFGGPNTGERFF. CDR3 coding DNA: TGCGCCAGCAGCTTCGGTGGACCCAACACCGGGGAGCGGTTTTTT. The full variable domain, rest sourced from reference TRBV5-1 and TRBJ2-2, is KAGVTQTPRYLIKTRGQQVTLSCSPISGHRSVSWYQQTPGQGLQFLFEYFSETQRNKGNFPGRFSGRQFSNSRSEMNVSTLELGDSALYLCASSFGGPNTGERFFGEGSRLTVL.

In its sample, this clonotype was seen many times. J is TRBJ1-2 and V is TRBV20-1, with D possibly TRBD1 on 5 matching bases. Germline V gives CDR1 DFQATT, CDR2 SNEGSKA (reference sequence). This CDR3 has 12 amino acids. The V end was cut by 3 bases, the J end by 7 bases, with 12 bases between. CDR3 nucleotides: TGCAGTGCTAGTAGACGGGGGTCTGGCTACACCTTC. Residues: CSASRRGSGYTF.

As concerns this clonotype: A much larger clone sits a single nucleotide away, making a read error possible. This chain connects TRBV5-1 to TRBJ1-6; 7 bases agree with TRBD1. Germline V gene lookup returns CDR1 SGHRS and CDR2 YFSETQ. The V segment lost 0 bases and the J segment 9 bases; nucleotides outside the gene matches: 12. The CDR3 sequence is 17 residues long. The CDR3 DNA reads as TGCGCCAGCAGCTTGGCCGGTACAGGGGCAAGGAGTTCACCCCTCCACTTT. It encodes CASSLAGTGARSSPLHF.

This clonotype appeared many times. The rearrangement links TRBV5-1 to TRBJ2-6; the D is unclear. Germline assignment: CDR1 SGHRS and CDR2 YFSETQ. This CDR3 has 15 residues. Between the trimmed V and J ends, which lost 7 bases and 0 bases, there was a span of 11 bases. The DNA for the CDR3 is TGCGCCAGCGGGTCCCCCAACTCTGGGGCCAACGTCCTGACTTTC. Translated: CASGSPNSGANVLTF.

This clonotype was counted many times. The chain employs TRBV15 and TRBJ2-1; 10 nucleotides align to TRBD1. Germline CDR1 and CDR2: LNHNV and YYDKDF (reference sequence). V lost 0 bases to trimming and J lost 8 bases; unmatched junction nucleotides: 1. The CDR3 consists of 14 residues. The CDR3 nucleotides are TGTGCCACCAGCAGAGATGGGACAGGGGATGAGCAGTTCTTC. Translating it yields CATSRDGTGDEQFF. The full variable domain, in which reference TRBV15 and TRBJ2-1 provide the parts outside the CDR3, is DAMVIQNPRYQVTQFGKPVTLSCSQTLNHNVMYWYQQKSSQAPKLLFHYYDKDFNNEADTPDNFQSRRPNTSFCFLDIRSPGLGDTAMYLCATSRDGTGDEQFFGPGTRLTVL.

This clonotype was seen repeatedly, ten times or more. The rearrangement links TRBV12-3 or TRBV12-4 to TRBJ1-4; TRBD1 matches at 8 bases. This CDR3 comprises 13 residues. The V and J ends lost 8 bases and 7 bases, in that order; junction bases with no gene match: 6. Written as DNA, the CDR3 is TGTGCCAGCGGTATCGACAGGGGTGAAAAACTGTTTTTT. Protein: CASGIDRGEKLFF.